These T cell receptor beta chains were read from a single sample in a study of T cells in Graves' hyperthyroidism and ophthalmopathy. TCRdb re-analysed the multiplex PCR reads in MiXCR, keeping a single row per CDR3 protein. The sample carries about 500,000 distinct CDR3 sequences, about 15% recorded once. What was sequenced was blood. These receptors originate from a woman aged 25-40 years with Graves' ophthalmopathy. CDR3s leave out the opening cysteine and the closing phenylalanine or tryptophan.

>TRBJ2-7|TRBV7-8
ASSFGLATYEQY
>TRBJ1-1|TRBV27
ASSFLPRSNTEAF
>TRBJ2-7|TRBV5-1
ASSWGGGTYEQY
>TRBJ1-1|TRBV6-1
ASSPPGVGDTEAF
>TRBJ2-1|TRBV27
ASSPGLHYNEQF
>TRBJ2-7|TRBV5-1
ASSLYGDPDEQY
>TRBJ2-3|TRBV7-2
ASSPYTTSTDTQY
>TRBJ2-2|TRBV20-1
SARDGDRGRFTGELF
>TRBJ1-1|TRBV29-1
SVADTGELVAF
>TRBJ2-7|TRBV7-9
ASSSRRAPYEQY
>TRBJ2-7|TRBV27
ASSLGLAGVRHEQY
>TRBJ2-7|TRBV28
ASRALGGYYEQY
>TRBJ1-5|TRBV6-1
ASSVHRDSNQPQH
>TRBJ1-5|TRBV30
AWSVKDSSNQPQH
>TRBJ1-2|TRBV29-1
SVTMGQGNYGYT
>TRBJ2-1|TRBV11-2
ASSSRHMKF
>TRBJ2-7|TRBV5-1
ASSFEGLDPYEQY
>TRBJ2-1|TRBV20-1
SVPHWSRRYNEQF
>TRBJ2-1|TRBV5-5
ASSSPGQGAEQF
>TRBJ2-3|TRBV18
ASSPPGRERADTQY
>TRBJ2-7|TRBV5-1
ASSLSGSSSYEQY
>TRBJ2-2|TRBV7-7
ASSPTPDRNTGELF
>TRBJ2-1|TRBV5-8
ASSNEREGLNNEQF
>TRBJ1-2|TRBV19
ASKRVEQGANGYT
>TRBJ2-7|TRBV20-1
SAINRARGAYEQY
>TRBJ2-7|TRBV7-9
ASSFGTGITYEQY
>.|TRBV20-1
SAPRVSSYNEQY
>TRBJ1-1|TRBV28
ASSLTARRSGEAF
>TRBJ2-7|TRBV20-1
SARDLRRGYEQY
>TRBJ2-5|TRBV6-1
ASSPNGDQETQY
>TRBJ2-1|TRBV6-2/TRBV6-3
ASRELYNEQF
>TRBJ1-5|TRBV6-2/TRBV6-3
ASSSMGKNQPQH
>TRBJ2-2|TRBV19
ASSMVSKTTGELF
>TRBJ1-5|TRBV6-5
ASSYSMEQPQH
>TRBJ2-5|TRBV28
ASSSPGQVYQETQY
>TRBJ2-7|TRBV18
ASSPQGSSYEQY
>TRBJ2-1|TRBV6-1
ASRPPPRHEQF
>TRBJ1-2|TRBV7-6
ASSHRVAGYT
>TRBJ2-1|TRBV3-1
ASSQWGSGAEQF
>TRBJ2-1|TRBV12-3/TRBV12-4
ASSFVGSGRDNEQF
>TRBJ1-1|TRBV5-1
ASGWGVQSTEAF
>TRBJ2-2|TRBV25-1
ASSVVAGGPNGELF
>TRBJ1-1|TRBV14
AIGRSPNTEAF
>TRBJ2-7|TRBV11-1
ASSPPGTSGRQQY
>TRBJ2-7|TRBV12-3/TRBV12-4
ASSSSGQGSHEQY
>TRBJ2-3|TRBV7-2
ASSLVGQGVDTQY
>TRBJ2-6|TRBV30
AWVGGSGANVLT
>TRBJ1-5|TRBV19
ASSIGGGNGQPQH
>TRBJ1-5|TRBV5-1
ASSLDGDNSNQPQH
>TRBJ1-6|TRBV20-1
SARKGAGNSPLH
>TRBJ1-2|TRBV4-3
ASSQSQSTGRWGYT
>TRBJ2-5|TRBV5-6
ASSLEAPREETQY
>TRBJ2-3|TRBV7-9
ASSQPSGRGTDTQY
>TRBJ2-1|TRBV5-1
ASSFASGYNEQF